Here is one TCR beta chain with its context. From germline, CDR1 is MNHNS and CDR2 SASEGT. Between the trimmed V and J ends, which lost 4 bases and 2 bases, there was a span of 7 bases. This CDR3 comprises 13 residues. TCRdb re-derived calls from the 5' RACE reads in MiXCR, one entry per CDR3 protein. The sample holds 600,000 to 850,000 distinct CDR3 sequences, approximately 18% seen once. This record belongs to a study of identical twins. These data are also associated with another study on T cells expressing NK-cell markers.

The chain carries TRBV6-1 and TRBJ2-3; the D is unclear. This sequence originates from a woman under 30 in good health. Sample: PBMCs. The CDR3: CASSAADTDTQYF. CDR3 nucleotides: TGTGCCAGCAGTGCGGCAGACACAGATACGCAGTATTTT.